Here is one T cell receptor beta chain with its context. This entry comes from a study of blood T cell repertoires in COVID-19. Study context: Sites in the United States, Italy and Spain provided acute and convalescent COVID-19 samples. Sample material is recorded as cDNA or gDNA derived from T cells, B-cell-depleted T cells, or PBMCs.

Profiled with immunoSEQ multiplex PCR; TCRdb holds only in-frame clones, not every one. The repertoire holds about 210,000 clones, with 88% as singletons. V gave up 4 bases and J gave up 5 bases; unmatched junction bases: 4. This CDR3 contains 13 residues. Germline V lookup: CDR1 SGHRS, CDR2 YFSETQ. This chain links TRBV5-1 with TRBJ2-7; 9 bases are shared with TRBD1. Input material: peripheral blood. The source is a man aged 40-55 years with acute or convalescent COVID-19. In nucleotides, the CDR3 is TGCGCCAGCAGCCGGGGACAGGGAAACGAGCAGTACTTC. Amino acid sequence: CASSRGQGNEQYF. Looking up the rest from reference TRBV5-1 and TRBJ2-7 gives the full variable domain: KAGVTQTPRYLIKTRGQQVTLSCSPISGHRSVSWYQQTPGQGLQFLFEYFSETQRNKGNFPGRFSGRQFSNSRSEMNVSTLELGDSALYLCASSRGQGNEQYFGPGTRLTVT.